These 3 T cell receptor beta chains were all obtained from the same sample, sequenced in a study of T-cell memory formation after mild COVID-19. TCRdb re-derived calls from the 5' RACE reads in MiXCR, one entry per CDR3 protein. The data contain 300,000 to 350,000 distinct CDR3 sequences, around 13% of them singletons. Sequences were obtained from PBMCs or a T cell subset sorted from them (not recorded which). The receptors stem from a man between 18 and 35 years old who had mild COVID-19 (a few samples of this study predate the infection). Cell type and time point are not known.

This clonotype has just a few counts. The chain recombines TRBV5-1 with TRBJ2-1, with D perhaps matching TRBD1 (6 bases). Deletions cut 3 bases from V and 4 bases from J, with 14 bases between. CDR3 length equals 15 residues. CDR1 SGHRS and CDR2 YFSETQ come from the germline V gene. The CDR3 DNA is TGCGCCAGCAGCTCCCAACAGGGAACTTACAATGAGCAGTTCTTC. Residues: CASSSQQGTYNEQFF.

The chain combines TRBV7-8 with TRBJ1-4; D might be TRBD1 (6 bases). The CDR3 loop spans 15 amino acids. CDR1 SGHVS and CDR2 FQNEAQ come from the germline V gene. Trimming removed 5 bases from V and 7 bases from J, with 17 bases in between. Here the CDR3 DNA reads TGTGCCAGCAGCCCCACCACGGGGGCCTTTGAAAAACTGTTTTTT. Encoded protein: CASSPTTGAFEKLFF.

The genes are TRBV6-6 and TRBJ2-2; 8 nucleotides align to TRBD1. The CDR3 runs to 15 residues. V shed 2 bases and J 3 bases; nucleotides not matched to a gene: 2. From germline, CDR1 is MNHNY and CDR2 SVGAGI (reference sequence). The chain's CDR3 is CASSYRTGHTGELFF. The CDR3 nucleotides are TGTGCCAGCAGTTACCGGACAGGGCACACCGGGGAGCTGTTTTTT.